This is a list of T cell receptor beta chains from one sample in a study of cytomegalovirus exposure and HLA in healthy donors. Using immunoSEQ multiplex PCR, the repertoire was profiled, and TCRdb retains in-frame clones only, with some absent. The sample carries about 140,000 clones, about 80% recorded once. Material for sequencing was PBMCs. These receptors all come from a man aged 25-45 years in good health and CMV-seropositive. CDR3s include the opening cysteine and the closing phenylalanine or tryptophan. D genes are given only for firm matches. The size entry is marked missing in some rows and otherwise reads once, few, many or a size class.

j_call d_call clone_size v_call cdr3_nt cdr3_aa
TRBJ1-1 - - TRBV28 TGTGCCAGCAGTTCCAGGGTATTACACACTGAAGCTTTCTTT CASSSRVLHTEAFF
TRBJ2-2 - - TRBV11-2 TGTGCCAGCAGCTTAACCCCAGTGGAGCTGTTTTTT CASSLTPVELFF
TRBJ1-4 TRBD1 - TRBV28 TGTGCCAGCAGCTGGGAAGCCGGGGACAGGGGACGGGAAAAACTGTTTTTT CASSWEAGDRGREKLFF
TRBJ2-7 - - TRBV28 TGTGCCAGCAGTAGTCCCTCCCGTAGGGGTATATACGAGCAGTACTTC CASSSPSRRGIYEQYF
TRBJ1-1 TRBD1 - TRBV6-1 TGTGCCAGCAGCCAAAGACAGGGGGTGAACACTGAAGCTTTCTTT CASSQRQGVNTEAFF
TRBJ1-1 - - TRBV6-5 TGTGCCAGCAGTCTCGGGGGTCATAACACTGAAGCTTTCTTT CASSLGGHNTEAFF
TRBJ2-1 - - TRBV7-3 TGTGCCAGCAGCTTACTCAGTGCGGGGAGTGAGCAGTTCTTC CASSLLSAGSEQFF
TRBJ1-5 - - TRBV19 TGTGCCAGTAGTCTCGGGGGTAACAGGCCCAATCAGCCCCAGCATTTT CASSLGGNRPNQPQHF
TRBJ2-4 TRBD2 once TRBV7-9 TGTGCCAGCAGCGATTCGACTAGCGGGAGTACTATAGCCAAAAACATTCAGTACTTC CASSDSTSGSTIAKNIQYF
TRBJ2-1 - - TRBV7-6 TGTGCCAGCAGCTTAGCGCGCTCCTACAATGAGCAGTTCTTC CASSLARSYNEQFF
TRBJ2-3 TRBD1 few TRBV5-1 TGCGCCAGCAGCTTGGGACAGGGGGCTGCAGATACGCAGTATTTT CASSLGQGAADTQYF
TRBJ1-4 - - TRBV9 TGTGCCAGCAGCGTAGGGGCGCAGGGGCGCGAAAAACTGTTTTTT CASSVGAQGREKLFF
TRBJ2-7 TRBD2 - TRBV28 TGTGCCAGCAGTTTACGACTAGCGGGCACCTACGAGCAGTACTTC CASSLRLAGTYEQYF
TRBJ1-5 TRBD1 - TRBV28 TGTGCCACCCACCCGGACAGGTTAATGGGTCAGCCCCAGCATTTT CATHPDRLMGQPQHF
TRBJ1-1 - - TRBV19 TGTGCCAGTAGTATAGAATACCCGACGGGGGCTTTCTTT CASSIEYPTGAFF
TRBJ1-4 - - TRBV18 TGTGCCAGCTCACCAGGTATACAGGGCACAACTAATGAAAAACTGTTTTTT CASSPGIQGTTNEKLFF
TRBJ2-2 - - TRBV2 TGTGCCAGCAGTGAAAAAGTCGACAGCGATAACACCGGGGAGCTGTTTTTT CASSEKVDSDNTGELFF
TRBJ2-1 TRBD2 - TRBV5-4 TGTGCCAGCAGCTCCGATGCGGGAGGGTTTTACAATGAGCAGTTCTTC CASSSDAGGFYNEQFF
TRBJ1-2 - - TRBV30 TGTGCCTGGAGGCTGGGGGGTGGCTACACCTTC CAWRLGGGYTF
TRBJ1-4 TRBD1 - TRBV28 TGTGCCAGCAGTTCACCGGGACAGGGTGCAACTAATGAAAAACTGTTTTTT CASSSPGQGATNEKLFF
TRBJ1-5 TRBD1 - TRBV18 TGTGCCAGCTCACCGGGACAGGGCGGCAATCAGCCCCAGCATTTT CASSPGQGGNQPQHF
TRBJ2-5 - - TRBV7-3 TGTGCCAGCAGCTCAATGGAAGGACTCGACGAGACCCAGTACTTC CASSSMEGLDETQYF
TRBJ2-2 - - TRBV11-2 TGTGCCAGCACCTGGGAGGGGGGCCGGGGTTGGACCGGGGAGCTGTTTTTT CASTWEGGRGWTGELFF
TRBJ1-1 TRBD1 - TRBV5-5 TGTGCCAGCAGCTTGGGGGACAGGGCTTTGGGCACAATGAACACTGAAGCTTTCTTT CASSLGDRALGTMNTEAFF